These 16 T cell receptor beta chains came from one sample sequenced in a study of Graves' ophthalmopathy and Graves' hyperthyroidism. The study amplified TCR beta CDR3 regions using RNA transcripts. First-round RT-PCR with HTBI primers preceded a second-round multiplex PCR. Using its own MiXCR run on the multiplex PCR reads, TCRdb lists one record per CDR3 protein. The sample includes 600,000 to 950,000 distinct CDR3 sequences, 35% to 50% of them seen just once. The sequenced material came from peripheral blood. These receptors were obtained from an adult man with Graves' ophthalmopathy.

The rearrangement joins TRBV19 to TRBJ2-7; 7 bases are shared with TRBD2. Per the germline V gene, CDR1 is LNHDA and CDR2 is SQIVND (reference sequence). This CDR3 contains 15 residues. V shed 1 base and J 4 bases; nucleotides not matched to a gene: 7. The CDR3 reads CASSIAGGLRYEQYF. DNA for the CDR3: TGTGCCAGTAGTATAGCGGGGGGTCTAAGGTACGAGCAGTACTTC.

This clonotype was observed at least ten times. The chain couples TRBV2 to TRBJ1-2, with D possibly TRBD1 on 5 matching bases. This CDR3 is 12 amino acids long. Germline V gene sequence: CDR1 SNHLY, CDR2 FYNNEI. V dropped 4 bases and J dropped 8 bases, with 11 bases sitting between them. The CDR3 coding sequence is TGTGCCAGCAGTGGACAGATTTCGGGCTACACCTTC. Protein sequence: CASSGQISGYTF.

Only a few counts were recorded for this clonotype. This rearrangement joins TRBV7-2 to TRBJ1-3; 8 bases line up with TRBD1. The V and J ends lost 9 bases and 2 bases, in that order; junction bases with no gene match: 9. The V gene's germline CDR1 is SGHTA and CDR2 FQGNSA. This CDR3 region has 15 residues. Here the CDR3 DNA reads TGTGCCAGTAGCAAGGACAGGGCGGCTGGAAACACCATATATTTT. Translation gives CASSKDRAAGNTIYF.

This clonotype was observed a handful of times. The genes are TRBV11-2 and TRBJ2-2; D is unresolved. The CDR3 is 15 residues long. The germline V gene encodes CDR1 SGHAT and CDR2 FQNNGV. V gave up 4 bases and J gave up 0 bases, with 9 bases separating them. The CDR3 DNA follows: TGTGCCAGCAGCTCACTGATGACGAACACCGGGGAGCTGTTTTTT. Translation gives CASSSLMTNTGELFF.

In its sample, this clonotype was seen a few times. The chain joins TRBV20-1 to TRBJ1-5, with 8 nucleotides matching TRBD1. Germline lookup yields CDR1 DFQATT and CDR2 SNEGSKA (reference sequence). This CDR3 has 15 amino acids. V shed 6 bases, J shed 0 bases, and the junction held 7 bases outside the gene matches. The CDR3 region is CSAKMTGVSNQPQHF. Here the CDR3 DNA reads TGCAGTGCCAAGATGACAGGGGTTAGCAATCAGCCCCAGCATTTT.

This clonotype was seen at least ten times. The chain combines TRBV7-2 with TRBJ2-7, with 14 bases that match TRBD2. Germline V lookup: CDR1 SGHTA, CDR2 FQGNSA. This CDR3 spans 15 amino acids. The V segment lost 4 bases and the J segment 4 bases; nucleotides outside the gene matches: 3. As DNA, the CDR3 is TGTGCCAGCAGCTCGGGACTAGCGGGAGTGTACGAGCAGTACTTC. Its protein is CASSSGLAGVYEQYF.

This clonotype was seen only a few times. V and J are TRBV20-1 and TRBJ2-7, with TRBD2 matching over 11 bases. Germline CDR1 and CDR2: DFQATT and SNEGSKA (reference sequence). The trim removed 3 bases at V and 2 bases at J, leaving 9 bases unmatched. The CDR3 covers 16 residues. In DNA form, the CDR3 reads TGCAGTGCTAGGGTCCTTAGCGGGAGGGCCCCCTACGAGCAGTACTTC. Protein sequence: CSARVLSGRAPYEQYF.

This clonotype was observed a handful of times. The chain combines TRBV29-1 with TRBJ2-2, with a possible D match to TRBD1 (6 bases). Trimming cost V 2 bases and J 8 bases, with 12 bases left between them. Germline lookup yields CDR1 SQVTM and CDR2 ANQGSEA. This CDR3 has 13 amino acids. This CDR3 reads CSVEPQGIGELFF. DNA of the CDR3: TGCAGCGTTGAACCTCAGGGGATAGGGGAGCTGTTTTTT.

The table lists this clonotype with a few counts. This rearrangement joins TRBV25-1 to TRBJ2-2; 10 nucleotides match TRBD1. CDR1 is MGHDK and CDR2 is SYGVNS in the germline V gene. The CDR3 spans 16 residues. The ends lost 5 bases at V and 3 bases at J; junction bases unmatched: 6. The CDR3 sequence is CASSYLGQGDTGELFF. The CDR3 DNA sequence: TGTGCCAGCAGTTACCTTGGACAGGGGGACACCGGGGAGCTGTTTTTT.

The CDR3 DNA reads TGTGCCAGCAGTTTATTAGGGGTGGGGACAGGGAAGACCGGGGAGCTGTTTTTT. As protein: CASSLLGVGTGKTGELFF. The rearrangement joins TRBV25-1 to TRBJ2-2; 9 bases are a match to TRBD1. The CDR3 sequence is 18 residues long. Germline-derived CDR1 and CDR2 are MGHDK and SYGVNS. V shed 5 bases and J 5 bases; nucleotides not matched to a gene: 15.

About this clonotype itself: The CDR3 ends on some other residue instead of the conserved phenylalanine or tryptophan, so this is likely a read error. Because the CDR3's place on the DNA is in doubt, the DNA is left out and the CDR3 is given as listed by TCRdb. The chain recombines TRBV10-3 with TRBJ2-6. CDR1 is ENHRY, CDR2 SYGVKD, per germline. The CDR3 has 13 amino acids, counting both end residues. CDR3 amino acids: CAISESGANVLVL.

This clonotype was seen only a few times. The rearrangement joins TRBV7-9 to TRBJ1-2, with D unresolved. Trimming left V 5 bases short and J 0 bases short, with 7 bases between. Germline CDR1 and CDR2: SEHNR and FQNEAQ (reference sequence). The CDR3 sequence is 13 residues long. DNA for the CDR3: TGTGCCAGCAGCGCGCAATCTAACTATGGCTACACCTTC. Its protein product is CASSAQSNYGYTF.

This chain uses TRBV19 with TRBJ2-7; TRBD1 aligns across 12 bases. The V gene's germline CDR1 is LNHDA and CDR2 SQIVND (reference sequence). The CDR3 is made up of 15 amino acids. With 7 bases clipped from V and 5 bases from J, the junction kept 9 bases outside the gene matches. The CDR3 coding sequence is TGTGCCAGTACAGGGACAGGGGGCGCAGACCACGAGCAGTACTTC. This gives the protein CASTGTGGADHEQYF.

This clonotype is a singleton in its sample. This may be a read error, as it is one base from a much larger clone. CDR3 nucleotide sequence: TGTGCCAGCAGCCCCCAGGGTGGGGTGGAGACCCGGTACTTC. Its translation is CASSPQGGVETRYF. The genes are TRBV25-1 and TRBJ2-5, with D possibly TRBD1 on 5 matching bases. This CDR3 contains 14 residues. Germline V gene data show CDR1 as MGHDK and CDR2 as SYGVNS.

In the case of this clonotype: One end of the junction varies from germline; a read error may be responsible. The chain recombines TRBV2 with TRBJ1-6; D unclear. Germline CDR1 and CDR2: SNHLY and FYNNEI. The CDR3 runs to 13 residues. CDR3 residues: CAISVSNASSLHF. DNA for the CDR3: TGTGCCATCAGTGTGTCGAACGCTTCATCCCTCCACTTT.

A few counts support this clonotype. CDR3 nucleotides: TGTGCCAGCAGTAGGACAGGCGGAGATTCACCCCTCCACTTT. Encoded protein: CASSRTGGDSPLHF. This rearrangement joins TRBV3-1 to TRBJ1-6, with 7 nucleotides matching TRBD1. There are 14 residues in the CDR3. Germline values: CDR1 LGHDT, CDR2 YNNKEL (reference sequence). V trimming: 6 bases; J trimming: 8 bases; junction bases outside the gene matches: 7.